These 28 T cell receptor beta chains came from one sample sequenced in a study of T cell repertoires in cytomegalovirus infection (dated by TCRdb to about 2019). Sequenced on an Illumina HiSeq 1500. Using fastp trimming at Q25 and MiXCR clonotype assembly, TCRdb reanalyzed the public sequencing data and kept in-frame beta chains. Under each unique CDR3 protein, matching rows form one entry showing the most common genes and DNA. The table for this sample lists about 920,000 distinct CDR3 sequences; around a third of them were counted only once. Around an eighth of the sample comes from the top ten. No antigen is known for these receptors. The sample's treatment or condition label is to be understood as: in vitro stimulation with specific CMV peptide epitopes to enrich CMV-specific T cells. The sample consisted of cultured CD8+ T cells from PBMCs, taken from culture after CMV antigen stimulation. The receptors were sampled from a human donor in good health (CMV status not recorded). Some clones in this sample may be carry-over from other donors' samples.

The CDR3: CASSPTPAAEAFF. CDR3 DNA sequence: TGTGCCAGCAGTCCCACCCCGGCGGCTGAAGCTTTCTTT. This chain links TRBV27 with TRBJ1-1, with D uncertain. Trimming removed 5 bases at V and 6 bases at J, with 13 bases between. The CDR3 is 13 amino acids. The V gene's germline CDR1 is MNHEY and CDR2 SMNVEV (reference sequence).

The V gene is TRBV29-1, the J gene TRBJ1-2, with D uncertain. Germline CDR1 SQVTM, CDR2 ANQGSEA. The CDR3 totals 10 residues. The V end was cut by 1 base, the J end by 9 bases, with 6 bases between. CDR3 nucleotides: TGCAGCGTTGAAGGCGGGAGCTACACCTTC. Its protein is CSVEGGSYTF.

This clonotype has just a few counts. The chain recombines TRBV15 with TRBJ1-5, with a tentative D call TRBD1 (5 bases). Trimming pared 1 base from V and 5 bases from J, leaving 9 bases between. The CDR3 is made up of 14 amino acids. The germline V gene has CDR1 LNHNV and CDR2 YYDKDF (reference sequence). CDR3 sequence reads: CATSRVGPDQPQHF. In DNA, the CDR3 is TGTGCCACCAGCAGAGTGGGGCCAGATCAGCCCCAGCATTTT.

This clonotype was seen only a few times. The chain recombines TRBV20-1 with TRBJ2-7, with 7 bases that match TRBD1. The V gene's germline CDR1 is DFQATT and CDR2 SNEGSKA (reference sequence). This CDR3 region has 13 residues. The V gene end was trimmed by 4 bases and the J gene end by 3 bases; junction bases not matched to a gene: 6. The CDR3 is CSAITGAFYEQYV. The CDR3 DNA is TGCAGTGCTATCACAGGGGCCTTCTACGAGCAGTACGTC.

This clonotype turned up a few times. V gene TRBV12-3 or TRBV12-4 combines with J gene TRBJ2-1, with 9 positions matching TRBD1. The CDR3 covers 14 residues. V shed 6 bases, J shed 9 bases, and the junction held 9 bases outside the gene matches. In nucleotides, the CDR3 is TGTGCCAGCAGCCGGGGGAGACAGGGGGTTGAGCAGTTCTTC. It is translated as CASSRGRQGVEQFF.

In this sample, this clonotype turned up many times. The chain couples TRBV7-8 to TRBJ1-1, with TRBD1 matching 10 bases. V dropped 0 bases and J dropped 0; count of bases not matched to a gene: 7. This CDR3 is built from 18 residues. Germline V gene data show CDR1 as SGHVS and CDR2 as FQNEAQ. CDR3 sequence (DNA): TGTGCCAGCAGCTTAGCCCCCCGTGGGACAGGGGTGAACACTGAAGCTTTCTTT. Translated, it gives CASSLAPRGTGVNTEAFF.

This clonotype was detected only a few times. This sequence joins TRBV6-6 and TRBJ2-6; TRBD1 is a possible D gene (5 bases). Germline V gives CDR1 MNHNY, CDR2 SVGAGI (reference sequence). The CDR3 runs to 18 residues. V lost 2 bases to trimming and J lost 0 bases, with 14 bases between them. The CDR3 loop is CASSYPQTENSGANVLTF. The DNA for the CDR3 is TGTGCCAGCAGTTACCCGCAGACAGAAAACTCTGGGGCCAACGTCCTGACTTTC.

About this clonotype itself: The junction departs from germline at one end; a sequencing error may be responsible. The V gene is TRBV7-6, the J gene TRBJ2-2, with a weak D call TRBD2 (6 bases). Looked up from germline, CDR1 is SGHVS and CDR2 is FNYEAQ. The CDR3 runs 15 residues. The CDR3 loop reads CASSLPGEVTGELLF. The CDR3 nucleotides read TGTGCCAGCAGCTTACCGGGGGAGGTAACCGGGGAGCTGCTTTTT.

This clonotype was seen ten or more times. A junction boundary mismatches the germline segment, possibly from a read error. The V and J genes are TRBV7-7 and TRBJ2-2; unclear D gene. This CDR3 comprises 16 residues. Germline CDR1 SSHAT, CDR2 FNYEAQ (reference sequence). CDR3 sequence reads: CASSRSGGENTGELFF. The DNA of the CDR3 is TGTGCTAGCAGCCGATCCGGTGGAGAAAACACCGGGGAGCTGTTTTTT.

There are many counts of this clonotype. The chain combines TRBV7-6 with TRBJ2-1; D tentatively reads TRBD1 or TRBD2 (5 bases each). The CDR3 sequence is 12 residues long. V was trimmed by 5 bases and J by 7 bases, leaving 9 bases between them. Germline V gene lookup returns CDR1 SGHVS and CDR2 FNYEAQ. CDR3 region: CASSRDGNEQFF. In DNA, the CDR3 is TGTGCCAGCAGCCGGGACGGGAATGAGCAGTTCTTC.

The chain carries TRBV2 and TRBJ2-6; D is undetermined. Trimming took 11 bases from V and 0 from J, leaving 11 bases between them. The CDR3 runs 14 residues. The germline CDR1 and CDR2 sequences are SNHLY and FYNNEI. The CDR3 loop is CAFLDDSGANVLTF. DNA of the CDR3: TGTGCCTTTTTGGACGACTCTGGGGCCAACGTCCTGACTTTC.

This clonotype was recorded a few times. The chain links TRBV10-3 to TRBJ1-2, with D unclear. Germline lookup yields CDR1 ENHRY and CDR2 SYGVKD. The CDR3 totals 14 residues. V was cut by 3 bases and J by 5 bases, with 13 bases left in between. The CDR3 spells CAISESSPDYGYTF. The CDR3, as DNA: TGTGCCATCAGTGAATCAAGTCCTGATTATGGCTACACCTTC.

The chain recombines TRBV27 with TRBJ2-3; 7 nucleotides align to TRBD1. Per germline, CDR1 MNHEY and CDR2 SMNVEV (reference sequence). CDR3 length: 17 residues. Trimming removed 3 bases from V and 6 bases from J; junction bases left unmatched: 15. The CDR3 DNA is TGTGCCAGCAGTTTCTTCCCCGGACAGGACACAACGGATACGCAGTATTTT. Protein product: CASSFFPGQDTTDTQYF.

In its sample, this clonotype was seen many times. This rearrangement joins TRBV28 to TRBJ2-3; TRBD1 matches at 8 bases. The CDR3 totals 18 residues. CDR1 MDHEN and CDR2 SYDVKM come from the germline V gene. Losses at the gene ends were 1 base for V and 0 bases for J; bases not matched to a gene: 9. CDR3 amino acids: CASSLLSGGLTSTDTQYF. Here the CDR3 DNA reads TGTGCCAGCAGTTTATTGTCAGGGGGCTTAACTAGCACAGATACGCAGTATTTT.

Concerning this clonotype: With a much larger clone just one base away, this may be a read error. V usage is TRBV12-3 or TRBV12-4 and J usage is TRBJ2-5; 13 positions match TRBD2. The CDR3 length is 17 residues. The DNA of the CDR3 is TGTGTCAGCACCTATACTAGCGGGGGGGCCGACCAAGAGACCCAGTACTTC. It specifies CVSTYTSGGADQETQYF.

This clonotype came up a few times. The chain recombines TRBV14 with TRBJ2-3, with 10 bases aligning to TRBD1. CDR1 and CDR2 from the germline V gene are SGHDN and FVKESK. With 1 base clipped from V and 2 bases from J, the junction kept 9 bases outside the gene matches. This CDR3 region has 18 residues. In DNA form, the CDR3 reads TGTGCCAGCAGCCAAGGGGCGTGGACAGGGGGTCCCACAGATACGCAGTATTTT. This sequence encodes CASSQGAWTGGPTDTQYF.

The chain couples TRBV19 to TRBJ1-1; D gene unclear. The CDR3 spans 15 residues. CDR1 is LNHDA, CDR2 SQIVND, per germline (reference sequence). Trimming shortened V by 6 bases and J by 1 base, and 15 bases separated the two germline ends. The CDR3 is CASSHEQRANTEAFF. DNA for the CDR3: TGTGCCAGTAGCCACGAACAGCGAGCGAACACTGAAGCTTTCTTT. The full variable domain, rest sourced from reference TRBV19 and TRBJ1-1, is DGGITQSPKYLFRKEGQNVTLSCEQNLNHDAMYWYRQDPGQGLRLIYYSQIVNDFQKGDIAEGYSVSREKKESFPLTVTSAQKNPTAFYLCASSHEQRANTEAFFGQGTRLTVV.

This clonotype was counted at least ten times. The genes are TRBV7-6 and TRBJ2-7, with TRBD2 matching over 10 bases. V dropped 1 base and J dropped 7; count of bases not matched to a gene: 16. Germline CDR1 SGHVS, CDR2 FNYEAQ. This CDR3 region has 18 residues. CDR3 in DNA: TGTGCCAGCAGCTTAGAACTAGCGGGGCCCCCACCGGGTCGGGAGCAGTACTTC. It yields the protein CASSLELAGPPPGREQYF. The whole variable domain, remainder taken from reference TRBV7-6 and TRBJ2-7, is GAGVSQSPRYKVTKRGQDVALRCDPISGHVSLYWYRQALGQGPEFLTYFNYEAQQDKSGLPNDRFSAERPEGSISTLTIQRTEQRDSAMYRCASSLELAGPPPGREQYFGPGTRLTVT.

In this sample, this clonotype turned up a few times. This chain uses TRBV7-6 with TRBJ2-5; D is undetermined. Germline assignment: CDR1 SGHVS and CDR2 FNYEAQ. The V and J ends lost 1 base and 2 bases respectively, with 8 bases between them. The CDR3 extends over 14 amino acids. CDR3 nucleotide sequence: TGTGCCAGCAGCTTAGGATCACGACAAGAGACCCAGTACTTC. Translating gives CASSLGSRQETQYF.

The chain carries TRBV7-9 and TRBJ2-2; no definite D call. The CDR3 totals 16 residues. Germline V gene data show CDR1 as SEHNR and CDR2 as FQNEAQ (reference sequence). V lost 6 bases and J lost 5, with 19 bases in between. The CDR3: CASREPTSRNTGELFF. The CDR3 DNA reads as TGTGCCAGCAGGGAACCGACAAGCCGGAATACCGGGGAGCTGTTTTTT.

The chain links TRBV20-1 to TRBJ2-1; no definite D call. The V gene's germline CDR1 is DFQATT and CDR2 SNEGSKA (reference sequence). Trimming stripped 6 bases from V and 1 base from J, with 16 bases between. This CDR3 is built from 15 residues. The CDR3 nucleotides are TGCAGTGCCAGAACTCGGGTAGGGTCCTACAATGAGCAGTTCTTC. This gives the protein CSARTRVGSYNEQFF.

This clonotype was observed a few times. The chain couples TRBV5-6 to TRBJ2-1, with a tentative D call TRBD2 (6 bases). Germline loops: CDR1 SGHDT, CDR2 YYEEEE. Trimming pared 4 bases from V and 7 bases from J, leaving 18 bases between. The CDR3 extends over 15 amino acids. The chain's CDR3 is CASSMSRRGHNEQFF. CDR3 coding DNA: TGTGCCAGCAGCATGTCGCGGAGGGGCCATAATGAGCAGTTCTTC.

Only a few counts were recorded for this clonotype. This chain links TRBV7-9 with TRBJ2-7, with D hard to call. Between the trimmed V and J ends, which lost 8 bases and 0 bases, there was a span of 8 bases. Germline V gene data show CDR1 as SEHNR and CDR2 as FQNEAQ (reference sequence). The CDR3 contains 12 residues. Here the CDR3 DNA reads TGTGCCAGCGCCGATAGCTCCTACGAGCAGTACTTC. Translated: CASADSSYEQYF.

The chain has TRBV27 and TRBJ1-1; D uncertain. Germline values: CDR1 MNHEY, CDR2 SMNVEV (reference sequence). This CDR3 contains 15 residues. V was shortened by 2 bases and J by 4 bases, with 14 bases between the two germline ends. The CDR3 is CASSLGSGSFTEAFF. The CDR3 DNA reads TGTGCCAGCAGTTTAGGGTCAGGATCATTCACTGAAGCTTTCTTT.

This clonotype showed up many times. This chain uses TRBV6-1 with TRBJ2-7; perhaps D is TRBD1 or TRBD2 (6 bases each). The CDR3 runs 13 residues. Trimming removed 3 bases at V and 6 bases at J, with 12 bases between. The germline V gene encodes CDR1 MNHNS and CDR2 SASEGT. For the CDR3, the DNA is TGTGCCAGCAGTGAGGTACAGGGAGGCGAGCAGTACGTC. Residues: CASSEVQGGEQYV.

The V gene is TRBV6-1, the J gene TRBJ1-5, with D possibly being TRBD1 (5 bases). Germline values: CDR1 MNHNS, CDR2 SASEGT. With 3 bases removed from V and 1 base from J, the gap between germline ends came to 10 bases. The CDR3 has 15 amino acids. This chain's CDR3 is CASSEGRVSNQPQHF. The DNA for the CDR3 is TGTGCCAGCAGTGAGGGCAGGGTAAGCAATCAGCCCCAGCATTTT.

Worth noting for this clonotype: One end of the junction varies from germline; a read error may be responsible. V is TRBV14 and J is TRBJ2-3; 9 nucleotides align to TRBD2. CDR1 is SGHDN, CDR2 FVKESK, per germline. The CDR3 length is 15 residues. The CDR3 loop reads CASSQGDTGPASGVF. CDR3 nucleotide sequence: TGTGCCAGCAGCCAAGGTGATACAGGGCCGGCTAGCGGGGTCTTT.

This clonotype occurred once. This chain links TRBV6-6 with TRBJ2-2; perhaps TRBD1 as D (6 bases). The length of the CDR3 is 14 residues. CDR1 is MNHNY and CDR2 is SVGAGI in the germline V gene (reference sequence). Trimming cost V 4 bases and J 7 bases, with 13 bases left between them. DNA of the CDR3: TGTGCCAGCAGTTCTGACAGGTTTGGCGGGGAGCTGTTTTTT. The encoded protein is CASSSDRFGGELFF.